This record looks at one TCR beta chain sequence and its context. This sample is drawn from a study of cytomegalovirus exposure and HLA in healthy donors. Germline CDR1 reads SNHLY; CDR2 reads FYNNEI. Germline trimming cut 8 bases from V and 2 bases from J; bases unmatched to any gene: 6. The CDR3 runs 14 residues. Primers included in the PCR were 60 Vbeta and 13 Jbeta primers. Using immunoSEQ multiplex PCR, the repertoire was profiled, and TCRdb retains in-frame clones only, with some absent. The repertoire holds under 150,000 clones, with 65% to 75% as singletons. The chain links TRBV2 to TRBJ1-2, with TRBD1 identical over 9 bases. The TCR originated in a woman aged 35 to 49 in good health and CMV-seropositive. Sequenced: PBMCs. In DNA, the CDR3 is TGTGCCAGCGGGGGGACAGGGCCCAACTATGGCTACACCTTC. The encoded protein is CASGGTGPNYGYTF.